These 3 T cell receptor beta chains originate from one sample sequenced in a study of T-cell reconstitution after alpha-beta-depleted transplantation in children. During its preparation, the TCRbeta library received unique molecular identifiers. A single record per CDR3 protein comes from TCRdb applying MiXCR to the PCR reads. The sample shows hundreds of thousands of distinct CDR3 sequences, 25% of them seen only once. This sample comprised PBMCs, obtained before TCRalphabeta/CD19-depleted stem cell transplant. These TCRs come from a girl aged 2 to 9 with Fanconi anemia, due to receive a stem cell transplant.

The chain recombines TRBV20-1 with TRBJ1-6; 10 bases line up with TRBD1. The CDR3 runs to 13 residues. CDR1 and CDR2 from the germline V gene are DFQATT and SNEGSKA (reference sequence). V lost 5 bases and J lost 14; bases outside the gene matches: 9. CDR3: CSALTGGSSTLHF. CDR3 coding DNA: TGCAGTGCTCTGACAGGGGGCTCGAGTACCCTCCACTTT.

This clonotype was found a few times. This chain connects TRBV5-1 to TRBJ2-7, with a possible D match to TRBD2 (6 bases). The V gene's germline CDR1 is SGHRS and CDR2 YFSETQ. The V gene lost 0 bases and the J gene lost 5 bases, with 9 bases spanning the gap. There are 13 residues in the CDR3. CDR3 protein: CASSLARRDEQYF. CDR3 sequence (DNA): TGCGCCAGCAGCTTGGCCAGGAGGGACGAGCAGTACTTC.

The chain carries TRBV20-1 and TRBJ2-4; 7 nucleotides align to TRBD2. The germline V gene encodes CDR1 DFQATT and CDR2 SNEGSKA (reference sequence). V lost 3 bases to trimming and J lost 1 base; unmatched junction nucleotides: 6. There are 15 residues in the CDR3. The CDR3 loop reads CSASGLVLAKNIQYF. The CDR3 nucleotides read TGCAGTGCTAGCGGACTAGTTCTGGCCAAAAACATTCAGTACTTC.